This T cell receptor beta chain was found in a study of human T cells and chemical hapten exposure. Study as a whole: Patients' scalps got diphenylcyclopropenone weekly throughout the approximately 25-week study.

CDR3 length: 16 residues. V was pared by 4 bases and J by 4 bases, with 12 bases of the junction left unmatched. Germline loops: CDR1 DFQATT, CDR2 SNEGSKA (reference sequence). Individual cDNA molecules each carried unique molecular identifiers attached by the library. A single record per CDR3 protein comes from TCRdb applying MiXCR to the RACE reads. The sample holds 380,000 or so distinct CDR3 sequences, roughly 5% seen once. As to time point: patch test 1, 2 weeks after DPC sensitization. The treatment: therapeutic diphenylcyclopropenone sensitization with weekly scalp DPC. This TCR derives from a woman between 50 and 59 years old with alopecia areata. Some clones in this sample may be carry-over from other donors' samples. V gene TRBV20-1 combines with J gene TRBJ2-1, with 8 bases that match TRBD2. The sequences come from whole blood, collected in connection with sensitization to the hapten diphenylcyclopropenone (DPC). The CDR3 reads CSAIPRGGRTYNEQFF. CDR3 bases: TGCAGTGCTATCCCAAGGGGCGGGAGGACATACAATGAGCAGTTCTTC.